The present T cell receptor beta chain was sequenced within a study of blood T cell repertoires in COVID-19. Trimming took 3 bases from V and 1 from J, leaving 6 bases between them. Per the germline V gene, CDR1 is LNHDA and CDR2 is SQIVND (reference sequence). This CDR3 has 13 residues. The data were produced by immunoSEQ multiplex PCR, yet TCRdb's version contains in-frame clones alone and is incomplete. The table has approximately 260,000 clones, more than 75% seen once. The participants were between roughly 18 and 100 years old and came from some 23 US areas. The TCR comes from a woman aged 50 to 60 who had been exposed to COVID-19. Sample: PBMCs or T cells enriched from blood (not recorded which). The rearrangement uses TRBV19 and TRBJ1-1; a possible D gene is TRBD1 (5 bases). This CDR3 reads CASSIGQNTEAFF. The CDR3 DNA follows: TGTGCCAGTAGTATTGGACAGAACACTGAAGCTTTCTTT.